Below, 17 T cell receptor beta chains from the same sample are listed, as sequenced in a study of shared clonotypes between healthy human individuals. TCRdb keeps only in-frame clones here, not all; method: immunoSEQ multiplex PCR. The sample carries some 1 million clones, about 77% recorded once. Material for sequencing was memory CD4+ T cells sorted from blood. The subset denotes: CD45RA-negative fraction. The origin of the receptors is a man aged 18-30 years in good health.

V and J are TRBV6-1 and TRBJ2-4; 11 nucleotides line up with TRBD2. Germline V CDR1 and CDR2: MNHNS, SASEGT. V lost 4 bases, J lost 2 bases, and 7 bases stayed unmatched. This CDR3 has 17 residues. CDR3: CASSGGVAGGPKNIQYF. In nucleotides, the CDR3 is TGTGCCAGCAGTGGGGGAGTAGCGGGAGGGCCCAAAAACATTCAGTACTTC.

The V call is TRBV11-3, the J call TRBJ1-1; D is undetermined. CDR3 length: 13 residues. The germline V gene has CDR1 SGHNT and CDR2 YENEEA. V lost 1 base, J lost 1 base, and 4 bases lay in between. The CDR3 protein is CASSLARNTEAFF. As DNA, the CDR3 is TGTGCCAGCAGCTTAGCGAGGAACACTGAAGCTTTCTTT.

The CDR3 sequence: CASSEIGLAGVSSYNEQFF. CDR3 DNA: TGCGCCAGCAGTGAGATTGGACTAGCGGGGGTCAGCTCCTACAATGAGCAGTTCTTC. This sequence joins TRBV10-1 and TRBJ2-1, with TRBD2 matching over 13 bases. Per the germline V gene, CDR1 is WNHNN and CDR2 is SYGVQD (reference sequence). The J segment lost 0 bases and the V segment lost 2 bases, leaving 7 bases of the junction unmatched. The CDR3 loop spans 19 amino acids.

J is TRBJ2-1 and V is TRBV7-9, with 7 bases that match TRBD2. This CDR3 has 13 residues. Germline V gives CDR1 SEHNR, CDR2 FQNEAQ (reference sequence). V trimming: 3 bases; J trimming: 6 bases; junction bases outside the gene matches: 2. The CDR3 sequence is CASSFSGGNEQFF. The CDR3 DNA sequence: TGTGCCAGCAGCTTTTCGGGGGGCAATGAGCAGTTCTTC.

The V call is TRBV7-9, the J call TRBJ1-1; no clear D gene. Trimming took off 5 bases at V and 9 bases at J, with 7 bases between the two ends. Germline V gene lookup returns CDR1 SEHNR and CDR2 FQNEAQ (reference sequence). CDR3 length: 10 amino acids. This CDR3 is CASSPRKAFF. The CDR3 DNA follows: TGTGCCAGCAGCCCAAGAAAAGCTTTCTTT.

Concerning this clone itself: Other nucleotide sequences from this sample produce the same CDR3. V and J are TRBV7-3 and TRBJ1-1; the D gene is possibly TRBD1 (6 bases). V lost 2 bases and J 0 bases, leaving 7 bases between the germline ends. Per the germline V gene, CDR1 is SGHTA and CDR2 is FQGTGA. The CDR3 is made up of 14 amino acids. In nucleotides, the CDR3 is TGTGCCAGCAGCTTAGGGGGCTTGAACACTGAAGCTTTCTTT. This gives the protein CASSLGGLNTEAFF. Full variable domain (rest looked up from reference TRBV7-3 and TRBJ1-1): GAGVSQTPSNKVTEKGKYVELRCDPISGHTALYWYRQSLGQGPEFLIYFQGTGAADDSGLPNDRFFAVRPEGSVSTLKIQRTERGDSAVYLCASSLGGLNTEAFFGQGTRLTVV.

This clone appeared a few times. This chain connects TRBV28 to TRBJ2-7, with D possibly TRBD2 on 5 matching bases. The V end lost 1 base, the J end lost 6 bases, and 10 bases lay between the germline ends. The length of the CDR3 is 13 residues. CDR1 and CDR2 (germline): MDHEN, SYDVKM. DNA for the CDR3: TGTGCCAGCAGTTTATCCCTCCGGGGCGAGCAGTACTTC. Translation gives CASSLSLRGEQYF. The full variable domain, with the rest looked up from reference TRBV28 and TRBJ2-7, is DVKVTQSSRYLVKRTGEKVFLECVQDMDHENMFWYRQDPGLGLRLIYFSYDVKMKEKGDIPEGYSVSREKKERFSLILESASTNQTSMYLCASSLSLRGEQYFGPGTRLTVT.

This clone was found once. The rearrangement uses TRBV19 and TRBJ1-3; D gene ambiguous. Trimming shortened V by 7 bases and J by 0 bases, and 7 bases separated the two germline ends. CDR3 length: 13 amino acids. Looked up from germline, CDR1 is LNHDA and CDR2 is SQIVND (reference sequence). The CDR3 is CASKLSSGNTIYF. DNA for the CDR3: TGTGCCAGTAAGCTGAGCTCTGGAAACACCATATATTTT.

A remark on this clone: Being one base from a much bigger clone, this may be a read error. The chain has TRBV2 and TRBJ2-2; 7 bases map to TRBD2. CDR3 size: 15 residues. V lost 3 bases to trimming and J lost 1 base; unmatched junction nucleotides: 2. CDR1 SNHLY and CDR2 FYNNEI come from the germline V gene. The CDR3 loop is CASSEVAGNTGELFF. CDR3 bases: TGTGCCAGCAGTGAGGTAGCGGGGAACACCGGGGAGCTGTTTTTT.

The CDR3 loop reads CSVEDRKTYEQYF. CDR3 coding DNA: TGCAGCGTTGAAGACAGGAAGACCTACGAGCAGTACTTC. The chain combines TRBV29-1 with TRBJ2-7, with D hard to call. This CDR3 comprises 13 residues. Germline V gene lookup returns CDR1 SQVTM and CDR2 ANQGSEA. V lost 0 bases, J lost 2 bases, and 8 bases lay in between.

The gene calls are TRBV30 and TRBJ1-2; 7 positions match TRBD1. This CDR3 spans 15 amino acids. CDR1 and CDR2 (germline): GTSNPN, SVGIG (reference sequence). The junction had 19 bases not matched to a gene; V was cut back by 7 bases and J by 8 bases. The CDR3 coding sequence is TGTGCCTATGGAACCGGGACAGAGAGAACTATAGGCTACACCTTC. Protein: CAYGTGTERTIGYTF.

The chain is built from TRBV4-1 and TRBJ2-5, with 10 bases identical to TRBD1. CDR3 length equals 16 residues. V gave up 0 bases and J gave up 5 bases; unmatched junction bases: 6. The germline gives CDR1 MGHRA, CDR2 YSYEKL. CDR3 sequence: CASSQDSPGQGETQYF. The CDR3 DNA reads TGCGCCAGCAGCCAAGACTCCCCGGGACAGGGGGAGACCCAGTACTTC.

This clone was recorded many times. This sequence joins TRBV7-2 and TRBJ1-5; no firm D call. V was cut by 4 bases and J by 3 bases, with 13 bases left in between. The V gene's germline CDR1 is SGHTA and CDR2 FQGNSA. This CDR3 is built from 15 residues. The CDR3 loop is CASSSQDGYNQPQHF. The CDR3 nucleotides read TGTGCCAGCAGCTCCCAGGACGGATACAATCAGCCCCAGCATTTT.

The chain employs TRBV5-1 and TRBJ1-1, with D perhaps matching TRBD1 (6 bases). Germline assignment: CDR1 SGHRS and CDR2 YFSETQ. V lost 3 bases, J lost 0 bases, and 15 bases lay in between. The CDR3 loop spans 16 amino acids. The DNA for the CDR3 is TGCGCCAGCAGCTCTGTTCCGACAGGTTTGAACACTGAAGCTTTCTTT. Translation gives CASSSVPTGLNTEAFF.

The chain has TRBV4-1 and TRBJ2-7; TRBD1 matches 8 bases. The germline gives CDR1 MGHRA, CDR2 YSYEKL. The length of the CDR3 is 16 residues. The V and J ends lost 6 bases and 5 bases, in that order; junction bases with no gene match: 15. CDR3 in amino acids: CASSQRTGLGADEQYF. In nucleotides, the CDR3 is TGCGCCAGCAGTCAAAGGACAGGGCTTGGAGCCGACGAGCAGTACTTC.

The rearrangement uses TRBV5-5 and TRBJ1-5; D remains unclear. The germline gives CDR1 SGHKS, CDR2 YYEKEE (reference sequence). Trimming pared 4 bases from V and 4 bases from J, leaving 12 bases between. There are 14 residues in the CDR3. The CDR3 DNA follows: TGTGCCAGCAGCCCGATGGTCGGGAATCAGCCCCAGCATTTT. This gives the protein CASSPMVGNQPQHF.

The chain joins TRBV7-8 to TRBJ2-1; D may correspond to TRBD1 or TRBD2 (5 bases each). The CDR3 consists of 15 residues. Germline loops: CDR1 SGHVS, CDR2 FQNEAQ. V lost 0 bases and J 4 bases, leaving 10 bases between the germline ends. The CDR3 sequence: CASSLAGPGYNEQFF. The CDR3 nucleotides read TGTGCCAGCAGCTTAGCGGGACCCGGGTACAATGAGCAGTTCTTC.